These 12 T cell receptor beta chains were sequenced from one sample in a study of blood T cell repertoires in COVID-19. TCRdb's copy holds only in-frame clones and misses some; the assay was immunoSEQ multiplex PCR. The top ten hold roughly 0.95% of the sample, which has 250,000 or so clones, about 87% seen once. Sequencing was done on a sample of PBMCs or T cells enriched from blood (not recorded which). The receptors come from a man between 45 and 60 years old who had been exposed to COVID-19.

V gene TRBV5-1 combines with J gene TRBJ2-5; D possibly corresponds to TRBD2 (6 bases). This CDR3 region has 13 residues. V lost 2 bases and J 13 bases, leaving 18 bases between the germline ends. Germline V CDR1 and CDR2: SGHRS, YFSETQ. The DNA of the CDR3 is TGCGCCAGCAGCTTAACTAGCCCAGACGACTGGTACTTC. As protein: CASSLTSPDDWYF.

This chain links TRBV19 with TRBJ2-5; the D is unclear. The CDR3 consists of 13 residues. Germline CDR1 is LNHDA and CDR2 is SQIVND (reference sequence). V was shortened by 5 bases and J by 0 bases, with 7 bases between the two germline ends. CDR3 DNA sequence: TGTGCCAGTAGTTTGGCTGACCAAGAGACCCAGTACTTC. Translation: CASSLADQETQYF.

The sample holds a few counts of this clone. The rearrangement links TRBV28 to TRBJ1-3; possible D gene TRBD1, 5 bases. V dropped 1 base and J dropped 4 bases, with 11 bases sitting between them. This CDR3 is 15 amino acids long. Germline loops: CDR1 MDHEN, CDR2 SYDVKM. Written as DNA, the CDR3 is TGTGCCAGCAGTTTATCATCAGGGTCCGGAAACACCATATATTTT. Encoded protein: CASSLSSGSGNTIYF. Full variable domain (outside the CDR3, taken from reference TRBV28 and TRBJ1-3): DVKVTQSSRYLVKRTGEKVFLECVQDMDHENMFWYRQDPGLGLRLIYFSYDVKMKEKGDIPEGYSVSREKKERFSLILESASTNQTSMYLCASSLSSGSGNTIYFGEGSWLTVV.

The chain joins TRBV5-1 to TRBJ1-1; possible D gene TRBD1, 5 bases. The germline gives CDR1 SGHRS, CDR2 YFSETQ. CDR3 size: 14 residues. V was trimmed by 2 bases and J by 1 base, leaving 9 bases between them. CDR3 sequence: CASSLSTANTEAFF. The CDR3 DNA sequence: TGCGCCAGCAGCTTATCGACAGCGAACACTGAAGCTTTCTTT.

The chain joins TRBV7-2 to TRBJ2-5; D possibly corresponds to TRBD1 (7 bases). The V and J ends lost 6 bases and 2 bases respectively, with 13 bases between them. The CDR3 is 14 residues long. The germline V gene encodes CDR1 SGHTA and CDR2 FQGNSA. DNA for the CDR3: TGTGCCAGCAGACCCAGGGGGGCTCAAGAGACCCAGTACTTC. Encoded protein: CASRPRGAQETQYF.

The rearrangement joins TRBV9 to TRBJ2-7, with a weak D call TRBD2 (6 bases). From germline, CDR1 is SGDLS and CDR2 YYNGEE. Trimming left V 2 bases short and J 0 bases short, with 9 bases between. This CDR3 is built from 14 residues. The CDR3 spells CASSVDYSSYEQYF. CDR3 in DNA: TGTGCCAGCAGCGTGGACTACAGCTCCTACGAGCAGTACTTC.

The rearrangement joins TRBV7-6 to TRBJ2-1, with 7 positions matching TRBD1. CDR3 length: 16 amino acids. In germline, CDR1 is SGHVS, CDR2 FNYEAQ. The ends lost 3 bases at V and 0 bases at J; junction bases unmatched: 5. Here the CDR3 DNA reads TGTGCCAGCAGCTTGCAGACAGGGAGCTCCTACAATGAGCAGTTCTTC. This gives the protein CASSLQTGSSYNEQFF.

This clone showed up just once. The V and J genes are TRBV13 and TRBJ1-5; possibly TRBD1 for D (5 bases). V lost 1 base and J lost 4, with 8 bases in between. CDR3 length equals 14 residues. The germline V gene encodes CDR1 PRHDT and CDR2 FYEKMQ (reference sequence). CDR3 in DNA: TGTGCCAGCAGCTTAGCTGGGGGGAATCAGCCCCAGCATTTT. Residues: CASSLAGGNQPQHF.

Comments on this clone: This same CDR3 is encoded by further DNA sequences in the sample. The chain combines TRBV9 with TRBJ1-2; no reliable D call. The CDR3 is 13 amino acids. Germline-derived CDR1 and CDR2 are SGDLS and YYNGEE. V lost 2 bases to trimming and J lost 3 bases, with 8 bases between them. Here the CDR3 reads CASSVGRDYGYTF. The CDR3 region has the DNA TGTGCCAGCAGCGTTGGCCGGGACTATGGCTACACCTTC. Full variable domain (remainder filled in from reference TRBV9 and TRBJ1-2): DSGVTQTPKHLITATGQRVTLRCSPRSGDLSVYWYQQSLDQGLQFLIQYYNGEERAKGNILERFSAQQFPDLHSELNLSSLELGDSALYFCASSVGRDYGYTFGSGTRLTVV.

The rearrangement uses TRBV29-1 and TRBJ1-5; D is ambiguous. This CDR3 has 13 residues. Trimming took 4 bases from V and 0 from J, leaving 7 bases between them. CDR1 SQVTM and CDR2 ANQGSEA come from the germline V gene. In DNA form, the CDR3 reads TGCAGCGTTGCGGGATATAGCAATCAGCCCCAGCATTTT. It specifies CSVAGYSNQPQHF.

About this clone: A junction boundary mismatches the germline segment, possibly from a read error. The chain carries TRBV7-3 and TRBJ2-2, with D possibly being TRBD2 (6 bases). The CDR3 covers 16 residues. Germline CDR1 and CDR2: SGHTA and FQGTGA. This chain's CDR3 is CASSLNVAANTGELFF. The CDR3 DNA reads TGTGCCAGCAGCTTAAATGTAGCGGCGAATACCGGGGAGCTGTTTTTT. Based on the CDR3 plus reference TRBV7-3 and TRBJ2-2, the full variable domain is GAGVSQTPSNKVTEKGKYVELRCDPISGHTALYWYRQSLGQGPEFLIYFQGTGAADDSGLPNDRFFAVRPEGSVSTLKIQRTERGDSAVYLCASSLNVAANTGELFFGEGSRLTVL.

Here the CDR3 reads CASSSLAGGSVDTQYF. The CDR3, as DNA: TGCGCCAGCAGCTCGCTAGCGGGAGGGTCTGTAGATACGCAGTATTTT. The rearrangement joins TRBV5-1 to TRBJ2-3; 12 nucleotides align to TRBD2. Germline V gene sequence: CDR1 SGHRS, CDR2 YFSETQ. V gave up 3 bases and J gave up 5 bases; unmatched junction bases: 7. The CDR3 loop spans 16 amino acids.